A single sample is the source of the 26 T cell receptor beta chains below, sequenced in a study of cytomegalovirus exposure and HLA in healthy donors. Primers: 60 Vbeta forward and 13 Jbeta reverse. The method was immunoSEQ multiplex PCR; TCRdb's version includes in-frame clones alone and lacks a portion of them. The sample carries about 91,000 clones, about 70% recorded once. Specimen: PBMCs. The receptors stem from a female donor in good health and CMV-seronegative.

The rearrangement joins TRBV4-1 to TRBJ2-1; 8 positions agree with TRBD2. Unmatched junction bases numbered 8, after V lost 3 bases and J lost 7 bases. In germline, CDR1 is MGHRA, CDR2 YSYEKL. The CDR3 is 15 residues long. CDR3 loop: CASSHHREGQNEQFF. CDR3 coding DNA: TGCGCCAGCAGCCATCATCGGGAGGGCCAAAATGAGCAGTTCTTC.

CDR3 in amino acids: CASSIGPGKGTDTQYF. In DNA form, the CDR3 reads TGTGCCAGTAGTATAGGCCCAGGGAAGGGGACAGATACGCAGTATTTT. The V and J genes are TRBV19 and TRBJ2-3; TRBD1 is a possible D gene (5 bases). Trimming removed 1 base from V and 3 bases from J, with 14 bases in between. CDR3 length: 16 residues. Germline V gene sequence: CDR1 LNHDA, CDR2 SQIVND (reference sequence).

The count of this clone is one. The J gene is TRBJ1-1, the V gene TRBV9; unclear D gene. V shed 10 bases and J shed 4 bases, with 14 bases lying between them. Germline values: CDR1 SGDLS, CDR2 YYNGEE. The CDR3 sequence is 12 residues long. Written as DNA, the CDR3 is TGTGCCTGCAATTGGGAGATCACTGAAGCTTTCTTT. Its translation: CACNWEITEAFF.

The chain recombines TRBV14 with TRBJ2-5, with D unresolved. Trimming took 5 bases from V and 5 from J, leaving 12 bases between them. From germline, CDR1 is SGHDN and CDR2 FVKESK. This CDR3 region has 13 residues. The CDR3 DNA follows: TGTGCCAGCAGCGTCACTCTCCGGGAGACCCAGTACTTC. Its translation is CASSVTLRETQYF.

This chain connects TRBV6-4 to TRBJ2-1; tentatively, D is TRBD2 (7 bases). The CDR3 covers 14 residues. CDR1 and CDR2 from the germline V gene are MRHNA and SNTAGT. Deletions cut 2 bases from V and 7 bases from J, with 12 bases between. CDR3 protein: CASSDGGAGNEQFF. The DNA for the CDR3 is TGTGCCAGCAGTGACGGGGGGGCCGGGAATGAGCAGTTCTTC.

V and J are TRBV7-3 and TRBJ2-7; 7 nucleotides align to TRBD2. J lost 6 bases, V lost 5 bases, and 13 bases had no gene match. The CDR3 contains 15 residues. The germline V gene has CDR1 SGHTA and CDR2 FQGTGA. The CDR3 nucleotides read TGTGCCAGCAGCCCCATGAGACGGGGGGATCCCGAGCAGTACTTC. It is translated as CASSPMRRGDPEQYF.

This clone has only one observation. This rearrangement joins TRBV2 to TRBJ2-6; TRBD2 might be the D (5 bases). Deletions cut 8 bases from V and 2 bases from J, with 13 bases between. Germline CDR1 is SNHLY and CDR2 is FYNNEI. The CDR3 sequence is 15 residues long. The CDR3 protein is CASGRTDPGANVLTF. DNA of the CDR3: TGTGCCAGCGGTAGGACTGATCCTGGGGCCAACGTCCTGACTTTC.

The CDR3 spells CASSLGGAGGQNTIYF. The CDR3 nucleotides are TGTGCCAGCAGCTTAGGGGGGGCAGGGGGACAAAACACCATATATTTT. The chain combines TRBV7-2 with TRBJ1-3, with 7 bases identical to TRBD1. V was clipped by 1 base and J by 6 bases; unmatched bases: 9. This CDR3 region has 16 residues. CDR1 and CDR2 from the germline V gene are SGHTA and FQGNSA.

This clone was seen once. The chain uses TRBV30 and TRBJ1-3; D not resolved. Germline CDR1 GTSNPN, CDR2 SVGIG (reference sequence). V lost 4 bases to trimming and J lost 8 bases, with 9 bases between them. The CDR3 has 11 amino acids. CDR3 sequence (DNA): TGTGCCTGGACCTATAGTTACACCATATATTTT. This encodes CAWTYSYTIYF.

This sequence joins TRBV6-6 and TRBJ1-1; 7 nucleotides align to TRBD1. J was trimmed by 8 bases and V by 2 bases; bases with no gene match: 14. This CDR3 is 16 amino acids long. Germline values: CDR1 MNHNY, CDR2 SVGAGI (reference sequence). CDR3 residues: CASSYPNQIGTVEAFF. CDR3 in DNA: TGTGCCAGCAGTTACCCAAATCAGATAGGGACAGTCGAAGCTTTCTTT.

V gene TRBV7-9 combines with J gene TRBJ2-7, with no clear D. The V gene's germline CDR1 is SEHNR and CDR2 FQNEAQ (reference sequence). Trimming removed 1 base from V and 6 bases from J, with 7 bases in between. The CDR3 runs to 12 residues. The CDR3 DNA reads TGTGCCAGCAGCTTAGGCCCCAGCGAGCAGTACTTC. Translating it yields CASSLGPSEQYF.

This clone was seen a handful of times. The chain carries TRBV4-1 and TRBJ1-5; 7 positions match TRBD1. With V trimmed by 0 bases and J by 4 bases, 15 bases remained unmatched. This CDR3 has 19 residues. Germline assignment: CDR1 MGHRA and CDR2 YSYEKL. The CDR3 DNA reads TGCGCCAGCAGCCAAGACGGTCAACTAGGGGGCGCTGGGAATCAGCCCCAGCATTTT. Residues: CASSQDGQLGGAGNQPQHF.

This clone was observed a handful of times. The CDR3 spells CASSISRGDTEAFF. The CDR3 DNA is TGTGCCAGTAGTATTTCCAGGGGGGACACTGAAGCTTTCTTT. The rearrangement uses TRBV19 and TRBJ1-1; TRBD1 matches 7 bases. This CDR3 spans 14 amino acids. Germline CDR1 reads LNHDA; CDR2 reads SQIVND (reference sequence). V gave up 3 bases and J gave up 3 bases; unmatched junction bases: 4. The whole variable domain, remainder taken from reference TRBV19 and TRBJ1-1, is DGGITQSPKYLFRKEGQNVTLSCEQNLNHDAMYWYRQDPGQGLRLIYYSQIVNDFQKGDIAEGYSVSREKKESFPLTVTSAQKNPTAFYLCASSISRGDTEAFFGQGTRLTVV.

The rearrangement links TRBV19 to TRBJ2-1, with D tentatively TRBD2 (5 bases). The germline CDR1 and CDR2 sequences are LNHDA and SQIVND (reference sequence). The CDR3 is made up of 14 amino acids. Trimming pared 1 base from V and 5 bases from J, leaving 9 bases between. CDR3 residues: CASSIGGENNEQFF. CDR3 DNA sequence: TGTGCCAGTAGTATAGGGGGAGAGAACAATGAGCAGTTCTTC.

The CDR3 sequence: CASSVGTYYEQYF. The CDR3 bases are TGTGCCAGCAGCGTCGGGACATACTACGAGCAGTACTTC. V is TRBV7-9 and J is TRBJ2-7, with D possibly TRBD1 on 6 matching bases. Trimming took off 5 bases at V and 3 bases at J, with 11 bases between the two ends. CDR3 length: 13 residues. The V gene's germline CDR1 is SEHNR and CDR2 FQNEAQ (reference sequence).

The rearrangement links TRBV7-6 to TRBJ1-2; a weak D match, TRBD1 (6 bases). The CDR3 length is 13 residues. Germline CDR1 reads SGHVS; CDR2 reads FNYEAQ. V dropped 5 bases and J dropped 4 bases, with 11 bases sitting between them. CDR3 nucleotides: TGTGCCAGCAGCCCGGACAGAGTCTATGGCTACACCTTC. This sequence encodes CASSPDRVYGYTF.

The rearrangement uses TRBV25-1 and TRBJ1-4; possible D gene TRBD1, 5 bases. The germline V gene encodes CDR1 MGHDK and CDR2 SYGVNS. The CDR3 totals 15 residues. V shed 5 bases and J shed 7 bases, with 17 bases lying between them. The CDR3 sequence: CASSWRAAGGEKLFF. CDR3 coding DNA: TGTGCCAGCAGTTGGAGGGCGGCGGGGGGTGAAAAACTGTTTTTT. Complete variable domain (other parts from reference TRBV25-1 and TRBJ1-4): EADIYQTPRYLVIGTGKKITLECSQTMGHDKMYWYQQDPGMELHLIHYSYGVNSTEKGDLSSESTVSRIRTEHFPLTLESARPSHTSQYLCASSWRAAGGEKLFFGSGTQLSVL.

This chain uses TRBV4-3 with TRBJ1-4; 9 nucleotides align to TRBD1. The CDR3 sequence is 14 residues long. With 4 bases clipped from V and 4 bases from J, the junction kept 1 base outside the gene matches. Looked up from germline, CDR1 is LGHNA and CDR2 is YSLEER. For the CDR3, the DNA is TGCGCCAGCAGCCTGGGACAGGGTAATGAAAAACTGTTTTTT. Encoded protein: CASSLGQGNEKLFF.

This clone was found a few times. The chain recombines TRBV5-1 with TRBJ2-7; D might be TRBD1 (5 bases). V shed 4 bases and J shed 6 bases, with 17 bases lying between them. The germline CDR1 and CDR2 sequences are SGHRS and YFSETQ. The CDR3 extends over 14 amino acids. The CDR3 bases are TGCGCCAGCAGCCTGCTAGGGGTTAAACGCGAGCAGTACTTC. It codes for CASSLLGVKREQYF. Filled out from reference TRBV5-1 and TRBJ2-7, the complete variable domain reads KAGVTQTPRYLIKTRGQQVTLSCSPISGHRSVSWYQQTPGQGLQFLFEYFSETQRNKGNFPGRFSGRQFSNSRSEMNVSTLELGDSALYLCASSLLGVKREQYFGPGTRLTVT.

The gene calls are TRBV11-3 and TRBJ2-5; TRBD1 aligns across 10 bases. CDR3 length equals 15 residues. CDR1 and CDR2 (germline): SGHNT, YENEEA. Germline trimming cut 5 bases from V and 5 bases from J; bases unmatched to any gene: 8. The CDR3 bases are TGTGCCAGCAGCCCCGACAGGGGGCGCCGGGAGACCCAGTACTTC. Translation gives CASSPDRGRRETQYF.

The chain employs TRBV9 and TRBJ1-4; D may be TRBD1 (5 bases). The CDR3 length is 16 residues. Germline-derived CDR1 and CDR2 are SGDLS and YYNGEE. V gave up 0 bases and J gave up 4 bases, with 13 bases separating them. The CDR3 sequence is CASSVAGGANNEKLFF. The CDR3 DNA is TGTGCCAGCAGCGTAGCCGGGGGAGCCAATAATGAAAAACTGTTTTTT.

V usage is TRBV7-9 and J usage is TRBJ1-1, with no clear D. Germline V lookup: CDR1 SEHNR, CDR2 FQNEAQ (reference sequence). This CDR3 is 16 amino acids long. Trimming shortened V by 5 bases and J by 1 base, and 17 bases separated the two germline ends. The DNA for the CDR3 is TGTGCCAGCAGCCCCAGAACCGTCCTCCAGAACACTGAAGCTTTCTTT. This translates into CASSPRTVLQNTEAFF. Filled out from reference TRBV7-9 and TRBJ1-1, the complete variable domain reads DTGVSQNPRHKITKRGQNVTFRCDPISEHNRLYWYRQTLGQGPEFLTYFQNEAQLEKSRLLSDRFSAERPKGSFSTLEIQRTEQGDSAMYLCASSPRTVLQNTEAFFGQGTRLTVV.

V is TRBV2 and J is TRBJ2-7, with 11 bases matching TRBD1. Unmatched junction bases numbered 7, after V lost 6 bases and J lost 3 bases. Germline assignment: CDR1 SNHLY and CDR2 FYNNEI. The CDR3 extends over 15 amino acids. Here the CDR3 DNA reads TGTGCCAGCAGGCCCGGGACAGGGGGTATCTACGAGCAGTACTTC. Translation gives CASRPGTGGIYEQYF. Full variable domain (missing parts from reference TRBV2 and TRBJ2-7): EPEVTQTPSHQVTQMGQEVILRCVPISNHLYFYWYRQILGQKVEFLVSFYNNEISEKSEIFDDQFSVERPDGSNFTLKIRSTKLEDSAMYFCASRPGTGGIYEQYFGPGTRLTVT.

V is TRBV19 and J is TRBJ2-5, with D possibly matching TRBD1 (6 bases). The V gene lost 3 bases and the J gene lost 14 bases, with 19 bases spanning the gap. The CDR3 is 13 residues long. Germline V gives CDR1 LNHDA, CDR2 SQIVND (reference sequence). The CDR3 spells CASSIPGGQRLYF. The CDR3 DNA sequence: TGTGCCAGTAGTATCCCAGGCGGACAGCGCTTATACTTC.

The chain combines TRBV7-9 with TRBJ1-1; D may be TRBD1 (6 bases). Trimming removed 8 bases from V and 0 bases from J, with 16 bases in between. Germline V CDR1 and CDR2: SEHNR, FQNEAQ (reference sequence). CDR3 size: 15 residues. CDR3 sequence reads: CASGQTGRVNTEAFF. The CDR3 DNA reads as TGTGCCAGCGGCCAAACAGGGAGGGTGAACACTGAAGCTTTCTTT. Full variable domain (missing parts from reference TRBV7-9 and TRBJ1-1): DTGVSQNPRHKITKRGQNVTFRCDPISEHNRLYWYRQTLGQGPEFLTYFQNEAQLEKSRLLSDRFSAERPKGSFSTLEIQRTEQGDSAMYLCASGQTGRVNTEAFFGQGTRLTVV.

V usage is TRBV18 and J usage is TRBJ2-3; 10 positions agree with TRBD2. After removal of 0 bases from V and 5 bases from J, the junction contained 2 bases not matched to a gene. The CDR3 loop spans 15 amino acids. CDR1 is KGHSH and CDR2 is LQKENI in the germline V gene. As DNA, the CDR3 is TGTGCCAGCTCACCACCAGCTAGCGGGGGAGATACGCAGTATTTT. It yields the protein CASSPPASGGDTQYF.